This entry features one TCR beta chain sequence. Its antigen remains unknown. An end of the junction differs from the germline gene, which may be a read error. This sample is part of a study of a mutant IDH1 vaccine in newly diagnosed glioma. For the study at large: Patients underwent eight vaccinations, which took place in weeks 1, 3, 5, 7, 11, 15, 19 and 23. Onset of vaccination occurred 4-6 weeks following radiotherapy alone, or with temozolomide cycles. Males made up approximately 62% and females about 38% of treated patients, whose mean age was about 37 years.

Germline CDR1 is SGHTA and CDR2 is FQGNSA. CDR3 size: 17 residues. Data came from immunoSEQ multiplex PCR; TCRdb stores just in-frame clones and leaves some out. The sample includes 70,000 to 90,000 clones, 75% to 85% of them seen just once. Specified time point: week 23, last vaccination. The vaccine gave 300 ug of a 20-mer mutant IDH1 peptide subcutaneously per dose. The material sequenced was PBMCs, taken from a glioma patient whose treatment included an IDH1 peptide vaccine. The gene calls are TRBV7-2 and TRBJ2-3; TRBD2 matches 7 bases. The sequence was obtained from a man aged 25 to 40 with glioma. Some clones in this sample may be carry-over from other donors' samples. The CDR3 bases are TGTGCCAGCAGCCTAGCACGGCTTAGCGGGTTCACAGATACGCAGTATTTT. It translates to CASSLARLSGFTDTQYF.